These 18 T cell receptor beta chains originate from one sample sequenced in a study of neoadjuvant anti-PD-1 for oral cavity cancer. Clones were sequenced by immunoSEQ multiplex PCR, and TCRdb holds only the in-frame ones, with some missing. In the table there are around 81,000 clones, roughly four fifths of which are singletons. Sequenced material: PBMCs, taken before nivolumab (anti-PD-1) treatment. These receptors were obtained from a person between 40 and 85 years old with oral cavity squamous cell carcinoma.

This rearrangement joins TRBV6-1 to TRBJ2-7; 7 positions agree with TRBD2. The V gene end was trimmed by 3 bases and the J gene end by 2 bases; junction bases not matched to a gene: 7. The length of the CDR3 is 15 residues. The germline V gene encodes CDR1 MNHNS and CDR2 SASEGT. The CDR3 loop reads CASSDGLVLPYEQYF. The CDR3 DNA reads as TGTGCCAGCAGTGACGGACTAGTACTCCCCTACGAGCAGTACTTC.

The chain recombines TRBV27 with TRBJ2-2; a possible D gene is TRBD2 (6 bases). The CDR3 covers 12 residues. Trimming removed 6 bases from V and 6 bases from J, with 8 bases in between. The germline CDR1 and CDR2 sequences are MNHEY and SMNVEV (reference sequence). The CDR3 protein is CASSWGAGELFF. The DNA of the CDR3 is TGTGCCAGCAGCTGGGGGGCCGGGGAGCTGTTTTTT.

This clone was observed once. The genes are TRBV6-5 and TRBJ2-7; D remains unclear. Trimming cost V 6 bases and J 6 bases, with 9 bases left between them. The length of the CDR3 is 11 residues. Per the germline V gene, CDR1 is MNHEY and CDR2 is SVGAGI. CDR3 sequence reads: CASSQGSEQYF. The CDR3 DNA reads TGTGCCAGCAGCCAAGGATCCGAGCAGTACTTC.

The chain links TRBV2 to TRBJ2-1; D might be TRBD2 (6 bases). V lost 6 bases and J 6 bases, leaving 12 bases between the germline ends. CDR3 length: 13 residues. The germline V gene has CDR1 SNHLY and CDR2 FYNNEI. As DNA, the CDR3 is TGTGCCAGCAGGGTTGGGGGGAGCAATGAGCAGTTCTTC. Amino acid sequence: CASRVGGSNEQFF.

J is TRBJ1-5 and V is TRBV10-3; D perhaps matches TRBD1 (5 bases). Per the germline V gene, CDR1 is ENHRY and CDR2 is SYGVKD. The CDR3 has 16 residues. V gave up 0 bases and J gave up 0 bases, with 9 bases separating them. The CDR3 reads CAISESIGTSNQPQHF. The CDR3 region has the DNA TGTGCCATCAGTGAGTCGATCGGGACTAGCAATCAGCCCCAGCATTTT.

This chain joins TRBV9 and TRBJ1-3; weak D call: TRBD1 (6 bases). The CDR3 loop spans 16 amino acids. V shed 1 base and J shed 0 bases, with 11 bases lying between them. Germline V gives CDR1 SGDLS, CDR2 YYNGEE. The CDR3 DNA is TGTGCCAGCAGCGTACAGGGGTTTCTCTCTGGAAACACCATATATTTT. Protein: CASSVQGFLSGNTIYF.

The chain links TRBV29-1 to TRBJ1-1, with D perhaps TRBD1 (6 bases). V lost 6 bases to trimming and J lost 1 base, with 9 bases between them. Germline loops: CDR1 SQVTM, CDR2 ANQGSEA. The CDR3 runs to 12 residues. The CDR3 sequence is CSVLTGNTEAFF. Here the CDR3 DNA reads TGCAGCGTGCTGACAGGGAACACTGAAGCTTTCTTT.

V is TRBV2 and J is TRBJ2-1; maybe TRBD1 (6 bases). The CDR3 spans 13 residues. CDR1 SNHLY and CDR2 FYNNEI come from the germline V gene. V shed 6 bases and J shed 6 bases, with 12 bases lying between them. CDR3 DNA: TGTGCCAGCAGACCCGGACAGAGCAATGAGCAGTTCTTC. Protein sequence: CASRPGQSNEQFF.

The sample holds a few counts of this clone. The genes are TRBV5-6 and TRBJ2-7; TRBD1 aligns across 10 bases. V gave up 4 bases and J gave up 4 bases; unmatched junction bases: 11. Germline V CDR1 and CDR2: SGHDT, YYEEEE. The CDR3 runs to 16 residues. Here the CDR3 reads CASSPTGTGEQYEQYF. Written as DNA, the CDR3 is TGTGCCAGCAGCCCAACCGGGACAGGGGAACAGTACGAGCAGTACTTC.

The chain is built from TRBV7-6 and TRBJ2-7; D may match TRBD1 or TRBD2 (6 bases each). The V end lost 5 bases, the J end lost 4 bases, and 15 bases lay between the germline ends. The CDR3 contains 14 residues. Germline V gene data show CDR1 as SGHVS and CDR2 as FNYEAQ. The CDR3, as DNA: TGTGCCAGCAGCCGAGGGGGGCCGGAGTACGAGCAGTACTTC. This translates into CASSRGGPEYEQYF.

CDR3 sequence reads: CASKNGAAAGELFF. CDR3 nucleotides: TGTGCCAGCAAAAACGGGGCCGCGGCCGGGGAGCTGTTTTTT. The rearrangement uses TRBV2 and TRBJ2-2; D possibly matches TRBD1 or TRBD2 (5 bases each). CDR1 is SNHLY, CDR2 FYNNEI, per germline. With 7 bases removed from V and 6 bases from J, the gap between germline ends came to 15 bases. CDR3 length: 14 amino acids.

The chain carries TRBV6-1 and TRBJ2-5; TRBD1 might be the D (6 bases). CDR1 and CDR2 (germline): MNHNS, SASEGT. The V gene lost 6 bases and the J gene lost 1 base, with 12 bases spanning the gap. The CDR3 runs to 14 residues. The CDR3 protein is CASSSTGFQETQYF. The CDR3 DNA reads TGTGCCAGCAGCTCTACAGGGTTCCAAGAGACCCAGTACTTC.

This clone was picked up a small number of times. The gene calls are TRBV18 and TRBJ1-2; D is possibly TRBD1 (5 bases). The CDR3 is 14 amino acids. V lost 0 bases and J lost 7, with 12 bases in between. Per germline, CDR1 KGHSH and CDR2 LQKENI. For the CDR3, the DNA is TGTGCCAGCTCACCACCGGTCGCAGGGACTGGCTACACCTTC. Residues: CASSPPVAGTGYTF.

The chain is built from TRBV7-3 and TRBJ2-7, with 8 bases identical to TRBD2. This CDR3 is 15 amino acids long. Germline assignment: CDR1 SGHTA and CDR2 FQGTGA. Trimming at V came to 6 bases and at J to 0 bases, leaving 7 bases not matched to a gene. The CDR3 DNA is TGTGCCAGCAGGTCAACTAGCGGTACCTCCTACGAGCAGTACTTC. Amino acids: CASRSTSGTSYEQYF.

The J gene is TRBJ2-7, the V gene TRBV10-3; D may be TRBD1 (6 bases). With 4 bases removed from V and 3 bases from J, the gap between germline ends came to 13 bases. Germline V lookup: CDR1 ENHRY, CDR2 SYGVKD. The CDR3 runs 14 residues. CDR3 loop: CAISGRDKHYEQYF. For the CDR3, the DNA is TGTGCCATCAGTGGCCGGGACAAGCACTACGAGCAGTACTTC.

V gene TRBV5-1 combines with J gene TRBJ1-1, with TRBD1 as a possible D gene (5 bases). The germline V gene has CDR1 SGHRS and CDR2 YFSETQ. Trimming took 2 bases from V and 1 from J, leaving 21 bases between them. The CDR3 has 18 residues. CDR3: CASSLRRLELRGNTEAFF. The DNA for the CDR3 is TGCGCCAGCAGCTTAAGGAGGCTTGAACTTAGGGGGAACACTGAAGCTTTCTTT.

This sequence joins TRBV19 and TRBJ2-1; D is tentatively TRBD1 or TRBD2 (5 bases each). Germline CDR1 reads LNHDA; CDR2 reads SQIVND (reference sequence). V shed 3 bases and J shed 6 bases, with 21 bases lying between them. The CDR3 is made up of 17 amino acids. CDR3 region: CASSMGRGTAEGNEQFF. CDR3 DNA: TGTGCCAGTAGTATGGGACGGGGTACGGCCGAGGGCAATGAGCAGTTCTTC.

Concerning this clone: The junction shows a germline mismatch at one end, possibly a read error. J is TRBJ2-6 and V is TRBV13, with a tentative D call TRBD2 (6 bases). The V gene's germline CDR1 is PRHDT and CDR2 FYEKMQ (reference sequence). CDR3 length equals 13 residues. Here the CDR3 reads CASSPRGANVLTF. The CDR3 region has the DNA TGTGCCAGCAGCCCCCGCGGGGCCAACGTCCTGACCTTC. Full variable domain (rest looked up from reference TRBV13 and TRBJ2-6): AAGVIQSPRHLIKEKRETATLKCYPIPRHDTVYWYQQGPGQDPQFLISFYEKMQSDKGSIPDRFSAQQFSDYHSELNMSSLELGDSALYFCASSPRGANVLTFGAGSRLTVL.